The source of this TCR beta chain is a study of blood T cell repertoires in COVID-19. About the study: Sites across the United States, Italy and Spain contributed samples from acute and convalescent COVID-19. PBMCs, B-cell-depleted T cells, or T cells were the source of the cDNA or gDNA that made up the material.

Under the authors' procedure: The authors estimated nucleated cell counts from reference gene primer amplification. Some clones are missing from TCRdb's copy, which holds only in-frame ones; the method was immunoSEQ multiplex PCR. That table supplies the V and J calls and clone size; D and trimming were determined from the DNA. The top ten hold approximately 3.3% of the sample, which has 60,000 to 90,000 clones, 84% seen once. What was sequenced was peripheral blood. This receptor was taken from a middle-aged man with acute or convalescent COVID-19.

The CDR3 region is CATSRVSGGGTGELFF. The DNA of the CDR3 is TGTGCCACCAGCAGAGTGTCGGGGGGCGGCACCGGGGAGCTGTTTTTT. The chain carries TRBV15 and TRBJ2-2; TRBD2 might be the D (7 bases). Germline-derived CDR1 and CDR2 are LNHNV and YYDKDF (reference sequence). This CDR3 is built from 16 residues. With 1 base removed from V and 4 bases from J, the gap between germline ends came to 13 bases.